The clone carrying this TCR beta chain was picked up many times. No antigen is known for it. This sample was included in a study of spatial heterogeneity in lung cancer. Study summary: For tumor regions, TCR transcript counts showed a strong correlation with a T cell module score derived from matched bulk RNA-seq. General study results and limits: How many expanded intratumoral alpha and beta TCRs were present tracked the tumor mutation count, which was a count of nonsynonymous mutations. As ubiquitous and regional nonsynonymous mutations varied, counts of ubiquitous and regional expanded TCRs tracked them, respectively.

Germline assignment: CDR1 SEHNR and CDR2 FQNEAQ (reference sequence). Trimming stripped 2 bases from V and 0 bases from J, with 1 base between. The CDR3 consists of 12 residues. Time point meaning: sample taken at primary tumor resection. Patients with untreated early-stage non-small cell lung cancer, numbering some 72, were the donors. Every TCR cDNA molecule bore its own unique molecular identifier. TCRdb ran MiXCR on the 5' RACE reads and lists one entry per CDR3 protein. This table has 6,000 to 9,000 distinct CDR3 sequences, 3% to 4% appearing once. The chain couples TRBV7-9 to TRBJ1-1; D remains ambiguous. This receptor was taken from a male donor with early-stage non-small cell lung cancer. The specimen was lung tumor tissue, collected at surgery. This CDR3 reads CASSLMNTEAFF. CDR3 coding DNA: TGTGCCAGCAGCTTAATGAACACTGAAGCTTTCTTT.